The clone carrying this T cell receptor beta chain was detected only once. Here immunoSEQ multiplex PCR was the method, and the copy in TCRdb shows in-frame clones only, minus some. In the table there are tens of thousands of clones, roughly 92% of which are singletons. This sample stems from a study of T cell changes during pregnancy in multiple sclerosis. Here the sequenced sample was CD4+ T cells from peripheral blood mononuclear cells, taken in the third trimester of pregnancy. The TCR was taken from a female donor with multiple sclerosis, enrolled in a pregnancy study.

The CDR3 spells CASQAGGTDTGELFF. The CDR3 bases are TGTGCCAGCCAAGCGGGCGGGACGGACACCGGGGAGCTGTTTTTT. This rearrangement joins TRBV5-4 to TRBJ2-2; possibly TRBD2 for D (6 bases). Trimming took off 7 bases at V and 3 bases at J, with 16 bases between the two ends. The CDR3 runs 15 residues. Germline values: CDR1 SGHNT, CDR2 YYREEE (reference sequence).